Below are 2 T cell receptor beta chains sequenced from a single sample in a study of blood T cell repertoires in COVID-19. Sequencing was performed with immunoSEQ multiplex PCR; in TCRdb, only in-frame clones are kept and a portion is missing. The table has hundreds of thousands of clones, roughly 87% seen once. The sequencing input was peripheral blood. Receptor source: a man aged 18 to 30 with active or convalescent COVID-19.

The gene calls are TRBV2 and TRBJ2-7, with 7 bases fitting TRBD1. This CDR3 spans 13 amino acids. The germline V gene encodes CDR1 SNHLY and CDR2 FYNNEI. Trimming removed 3 bases from V and 3 bases from J; junction bases left unmatched: 2. The CDR3 loop is CASSEGQNYEQYF. In DNA form, the CDR3 reads TGTGCCAGCAGTGAGGGACAGAACTACGAGCAGTACTTC.

The chain links TRBV7-2 to TRBJ1-5, with TRBD1 matching over 8 bases. This CDR3 has 14 residues. V shed 1 base, J shed 4 bases, and the junction held 0 bases outside the gene matches. Germline V gene sequence: CDR1 SGHTA, CDR2 FQGNSA. This chain's CDR3 is CASSLGTGNQPQHF. In DNA form, the CDR3 reads TGTGCCAGCAGCTTAGGGACAGGGAATCAGCCCCAGCATTTT.